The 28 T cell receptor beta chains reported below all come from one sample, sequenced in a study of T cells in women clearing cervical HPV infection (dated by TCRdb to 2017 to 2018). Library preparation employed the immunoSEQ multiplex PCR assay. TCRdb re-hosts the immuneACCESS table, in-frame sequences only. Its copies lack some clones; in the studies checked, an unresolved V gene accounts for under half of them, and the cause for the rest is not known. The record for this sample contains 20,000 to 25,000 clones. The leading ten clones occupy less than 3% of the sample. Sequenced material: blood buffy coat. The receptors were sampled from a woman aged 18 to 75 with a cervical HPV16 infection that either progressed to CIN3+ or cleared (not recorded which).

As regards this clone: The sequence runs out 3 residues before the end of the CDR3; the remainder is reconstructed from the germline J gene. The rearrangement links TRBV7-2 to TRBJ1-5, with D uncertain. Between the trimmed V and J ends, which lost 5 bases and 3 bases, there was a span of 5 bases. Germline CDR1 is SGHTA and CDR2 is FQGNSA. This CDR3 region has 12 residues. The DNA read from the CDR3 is TGTGCCAGCAGCCTCTACAATCAGCCC. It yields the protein CASSLYNQP. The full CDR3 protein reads CASSLYNQPQHF.

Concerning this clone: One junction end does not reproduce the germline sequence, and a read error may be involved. The CDR3 loop reads CASSQAPGLGNEKLFF. The covered CDR3 bases are TGCGCCAGCAGCCAAGCGCCGGGACTAGGGAATGAAAAA. The V and J genes are TRBV4-2 and TRBJ1-4, with D perhaps TRBD1 (5 bases). The observed sequence ends 3 residues before the CDR3 terminus, with the missing tail filled in from the germline J gene. This CDR3 spans 16 amino acids. Germline-derived CDR1 and CDR2 are LGHNA and YNFKEQ.

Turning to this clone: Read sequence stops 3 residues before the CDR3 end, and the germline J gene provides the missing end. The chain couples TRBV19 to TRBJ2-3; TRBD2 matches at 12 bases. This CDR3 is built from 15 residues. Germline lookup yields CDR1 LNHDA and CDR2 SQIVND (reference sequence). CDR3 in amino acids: CASSPWTSGEETQYF. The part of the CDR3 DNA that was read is TGTGCCAGTAGTCCGTGGACTAGCGGGGAAGAGACG. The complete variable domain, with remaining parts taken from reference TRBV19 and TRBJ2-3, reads DGGITQSPKYLFRKEGQNVTLSCEQNLNHDAMYWYRQDPGQGLRLIYYSQIVNDFQKGDIAEGYSVSREKKESFPLTVTSAQKNPTAFYLCASSPWTSGEETQYFGPGTRLTVL.

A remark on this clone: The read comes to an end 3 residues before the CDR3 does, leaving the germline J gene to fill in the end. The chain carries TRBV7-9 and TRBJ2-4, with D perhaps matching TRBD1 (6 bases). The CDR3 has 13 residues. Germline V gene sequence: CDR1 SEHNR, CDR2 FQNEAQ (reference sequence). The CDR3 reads CASSLDPGDSQYF. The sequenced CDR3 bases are TGTGCCAGCAGCTTGGACCCAGGGGATAGT.

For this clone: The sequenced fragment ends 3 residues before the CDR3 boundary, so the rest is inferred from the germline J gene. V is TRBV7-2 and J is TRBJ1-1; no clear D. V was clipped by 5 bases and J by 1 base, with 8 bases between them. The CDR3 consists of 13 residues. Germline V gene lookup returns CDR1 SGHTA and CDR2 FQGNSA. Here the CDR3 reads CASSVTTNTEAFF. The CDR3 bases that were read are TGTGCCAGCAGCGTAACAACGAACACTGAA.

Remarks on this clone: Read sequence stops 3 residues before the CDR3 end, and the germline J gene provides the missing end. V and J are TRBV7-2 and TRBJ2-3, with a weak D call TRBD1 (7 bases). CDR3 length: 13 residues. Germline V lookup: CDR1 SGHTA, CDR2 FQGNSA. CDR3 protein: CASSERQGLPQYF. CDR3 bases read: TGTGCCAGCAGCGAAAGACAGGGACTGCCG. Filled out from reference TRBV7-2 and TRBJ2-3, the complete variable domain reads GAGVSQSPSNKVTEKGKDVELRCDPISGHTALYWYRQSLGQGLEFLIYFQGNSAPDKSGLPSDRFSAERTGGSVSTLTIQRTQQEDSAVYLCASSERQGLPQYFGPGTRLTVL.

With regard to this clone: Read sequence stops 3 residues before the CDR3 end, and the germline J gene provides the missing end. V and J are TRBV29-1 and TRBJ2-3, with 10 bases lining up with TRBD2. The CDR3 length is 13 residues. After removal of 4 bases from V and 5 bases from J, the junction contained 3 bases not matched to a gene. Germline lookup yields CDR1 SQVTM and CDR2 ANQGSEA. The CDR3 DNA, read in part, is TGCAGCGTTGTCCGGACTAGCGGAGATACG. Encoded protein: CSVVRTSGDT. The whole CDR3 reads CSVVRTSGDTQYF.

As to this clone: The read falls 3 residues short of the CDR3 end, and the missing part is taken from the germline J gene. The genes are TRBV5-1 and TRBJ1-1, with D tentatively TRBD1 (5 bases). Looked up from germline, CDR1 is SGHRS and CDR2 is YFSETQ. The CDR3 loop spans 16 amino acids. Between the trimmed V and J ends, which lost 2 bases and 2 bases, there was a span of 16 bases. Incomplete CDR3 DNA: TGCGCCAGCAGCTTTCGGGGGGACCCCCCCAACACTGAA. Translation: CASSFRGDPPNTE. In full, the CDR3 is CASSFRGDPPNTEAFF.

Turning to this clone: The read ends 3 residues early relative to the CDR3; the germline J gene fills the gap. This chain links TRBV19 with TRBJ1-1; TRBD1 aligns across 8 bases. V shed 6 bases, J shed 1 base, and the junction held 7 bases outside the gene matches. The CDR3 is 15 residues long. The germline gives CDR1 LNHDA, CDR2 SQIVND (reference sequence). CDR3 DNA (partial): TGTGCCAGTAGCCCTACTGGGACAGGGAACACTGAA. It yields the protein CASSPTGTGNTE. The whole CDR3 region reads CASSPTGTGNTEAFF.

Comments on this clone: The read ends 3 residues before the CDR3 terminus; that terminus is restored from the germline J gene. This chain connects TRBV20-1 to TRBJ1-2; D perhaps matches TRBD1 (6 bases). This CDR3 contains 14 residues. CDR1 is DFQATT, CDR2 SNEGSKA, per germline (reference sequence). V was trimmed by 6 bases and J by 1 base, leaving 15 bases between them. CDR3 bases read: TGCAGTGCCTCCTCACAGGGATTTAACTATGGC. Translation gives CSASSQGFNYG. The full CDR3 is CSASSQGFNYGYTF.

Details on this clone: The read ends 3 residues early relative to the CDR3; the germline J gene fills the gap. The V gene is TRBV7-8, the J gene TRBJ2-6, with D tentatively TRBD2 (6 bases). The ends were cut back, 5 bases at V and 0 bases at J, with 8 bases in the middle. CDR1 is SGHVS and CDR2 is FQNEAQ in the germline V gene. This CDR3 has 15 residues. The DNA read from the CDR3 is TGTGCCAGCAGCGTTAGCGGCTCTGGGGCCAACGTC. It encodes CASSVSGSGANV. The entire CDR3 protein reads CASSVSGSGANVLTF.

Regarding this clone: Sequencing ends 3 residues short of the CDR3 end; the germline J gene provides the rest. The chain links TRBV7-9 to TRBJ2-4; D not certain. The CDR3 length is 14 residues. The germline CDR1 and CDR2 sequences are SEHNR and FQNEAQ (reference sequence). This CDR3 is CASSLHRNLYGQYF. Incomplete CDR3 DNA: TGTGCCAGCAGCCTCCACAGAAATCTATATGGT.

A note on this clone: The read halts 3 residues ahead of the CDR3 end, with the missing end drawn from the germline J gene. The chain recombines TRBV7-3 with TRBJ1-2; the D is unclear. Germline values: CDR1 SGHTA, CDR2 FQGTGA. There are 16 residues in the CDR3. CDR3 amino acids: CASSLSSPSSYNDYTF. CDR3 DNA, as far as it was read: TGTGCCAGCAGCTTATCAAGCCCTAGCTCCTACAATGAC.

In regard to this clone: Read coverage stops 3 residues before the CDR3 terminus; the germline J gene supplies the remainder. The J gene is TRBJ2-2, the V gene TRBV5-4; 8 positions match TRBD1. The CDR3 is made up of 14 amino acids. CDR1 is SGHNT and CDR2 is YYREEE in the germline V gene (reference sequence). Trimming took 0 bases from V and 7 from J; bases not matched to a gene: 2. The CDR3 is CASSLGTGHGELFF. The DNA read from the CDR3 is TGTGCCAGCAGCTTGGGGACAGGGCACGGGGAG.

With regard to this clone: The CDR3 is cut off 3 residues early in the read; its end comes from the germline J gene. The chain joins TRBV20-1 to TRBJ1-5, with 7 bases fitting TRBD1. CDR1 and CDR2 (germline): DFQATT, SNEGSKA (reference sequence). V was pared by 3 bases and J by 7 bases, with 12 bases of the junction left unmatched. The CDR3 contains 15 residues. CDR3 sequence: CSARPIDRVNQPQHF. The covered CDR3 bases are TGCAGTGCTAGGCCCATCGACAGGGTGAACCAGCCC.

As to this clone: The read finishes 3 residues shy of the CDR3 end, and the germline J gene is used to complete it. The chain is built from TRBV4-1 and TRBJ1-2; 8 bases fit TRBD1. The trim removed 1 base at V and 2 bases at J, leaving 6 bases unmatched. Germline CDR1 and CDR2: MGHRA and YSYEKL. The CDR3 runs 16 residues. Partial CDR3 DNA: TGCGCCAGCAGCCAAGGAATCAGGACAGGGAACTATGGC. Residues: CASSQGIRTGNYG. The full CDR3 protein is CASSQGIRTGNYGYTF.

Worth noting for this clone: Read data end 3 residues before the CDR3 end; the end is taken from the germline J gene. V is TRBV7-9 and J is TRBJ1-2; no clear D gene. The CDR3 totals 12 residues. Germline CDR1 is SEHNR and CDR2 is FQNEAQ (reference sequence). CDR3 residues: CASSSKARDYTF. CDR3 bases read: TGTGCCAGCAGCTCGAAGGCCCGTGAC.

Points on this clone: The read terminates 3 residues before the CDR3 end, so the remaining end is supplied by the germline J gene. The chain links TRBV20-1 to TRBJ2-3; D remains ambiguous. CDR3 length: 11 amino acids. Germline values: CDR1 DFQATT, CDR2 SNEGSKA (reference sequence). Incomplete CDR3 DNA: TGCAGTGCTAGTAAGAGTGGGCCG. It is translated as CSASKSGP. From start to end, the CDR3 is CSASKSGPQYF.

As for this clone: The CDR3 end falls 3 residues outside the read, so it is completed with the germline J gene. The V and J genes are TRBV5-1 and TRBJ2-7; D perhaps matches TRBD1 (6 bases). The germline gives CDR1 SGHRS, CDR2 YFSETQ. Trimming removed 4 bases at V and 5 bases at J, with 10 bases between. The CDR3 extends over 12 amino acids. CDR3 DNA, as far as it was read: TGCGCCAGCAGCGGACAGACAAACGAG. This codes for CASSGQTNE. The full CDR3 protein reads CASSGQTNEQYF. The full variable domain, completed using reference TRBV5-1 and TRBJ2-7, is KAGVTQTPRYLIKTRGQQVTLSCSPISGHRSVSWYQQTPGQGLQFLFEYFSETQRNKGNFPGRFSGRQFSNSRSEMNVSTLELGDSALYLCASSGQTNEQYFGPGTRLTVT.

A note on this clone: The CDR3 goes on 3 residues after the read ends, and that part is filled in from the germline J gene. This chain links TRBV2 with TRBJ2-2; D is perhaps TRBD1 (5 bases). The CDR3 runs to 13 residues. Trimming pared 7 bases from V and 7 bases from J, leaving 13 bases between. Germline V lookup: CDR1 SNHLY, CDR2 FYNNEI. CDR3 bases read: TGTGCCAGCACCTCTTCAGGGATCGGGGAG. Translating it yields CASTSSGIGE. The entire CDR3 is CASTSSGIGELFF.

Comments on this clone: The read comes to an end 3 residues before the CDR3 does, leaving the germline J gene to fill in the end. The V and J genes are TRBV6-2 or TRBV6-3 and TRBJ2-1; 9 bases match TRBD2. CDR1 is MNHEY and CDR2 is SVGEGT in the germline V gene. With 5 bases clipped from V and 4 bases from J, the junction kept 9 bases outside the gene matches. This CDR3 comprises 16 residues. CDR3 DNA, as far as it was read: TGTGCCAGCAGTACGGGGAAGCGGGGGGTGTACAATGAG. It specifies CASSTGKRGVYNE. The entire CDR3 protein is CASSTGKRGVYNEQFF.

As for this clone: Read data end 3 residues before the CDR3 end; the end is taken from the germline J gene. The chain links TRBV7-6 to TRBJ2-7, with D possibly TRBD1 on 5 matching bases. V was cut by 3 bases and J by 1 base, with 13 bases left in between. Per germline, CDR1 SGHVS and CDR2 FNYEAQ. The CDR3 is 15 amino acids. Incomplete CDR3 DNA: TGTGCCAGCAGCTTCAGTCCAGGGCGGTCCTACGAG. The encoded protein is CASSFSPGRSYE. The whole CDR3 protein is CASSFSPGRSYEQYF. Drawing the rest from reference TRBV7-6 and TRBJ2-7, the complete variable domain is GAGVSQSPRYKVTKRGQDVALRCDPISGHVSLYWYRQALGQGPEFLTYFNYEAQQDKSGLPNDRFSAERPEGSISTLTIQRTEQRDSAMYRCASSFSPGRSYEQYFGPGTRLTVT.

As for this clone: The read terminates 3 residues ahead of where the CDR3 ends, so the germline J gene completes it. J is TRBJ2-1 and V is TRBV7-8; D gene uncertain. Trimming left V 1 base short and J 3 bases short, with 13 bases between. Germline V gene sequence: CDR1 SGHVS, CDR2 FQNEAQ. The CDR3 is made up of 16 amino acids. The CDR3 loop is CASSLVLQLGYNEQFF. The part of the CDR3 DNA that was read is TGTGCCAGCAGCTTAGTGCTACAGCTTGGCTACAATGAG. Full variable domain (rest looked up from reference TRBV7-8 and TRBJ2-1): GAGVSQSPRYKVAKRGQDVALRCDPISGHVSLFWYQQALGQGPEFLTYFQNEAQLDKSGLPSDRFFAERPEGSVSTLKIQRTQQEDSAVYLCASSLVLQLGYNEQFFGPGTRLTVL.

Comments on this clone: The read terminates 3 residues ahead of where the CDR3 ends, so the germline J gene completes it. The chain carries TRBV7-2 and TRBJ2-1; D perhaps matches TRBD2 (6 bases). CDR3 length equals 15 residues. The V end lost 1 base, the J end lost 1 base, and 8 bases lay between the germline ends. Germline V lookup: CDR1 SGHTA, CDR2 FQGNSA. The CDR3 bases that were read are TGTGCCAGCAGCTTAGGGAGCGGGTCCTACAATGAG. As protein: CASSLGSGSYNE. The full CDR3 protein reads CASSLGSGSYNEQFF.

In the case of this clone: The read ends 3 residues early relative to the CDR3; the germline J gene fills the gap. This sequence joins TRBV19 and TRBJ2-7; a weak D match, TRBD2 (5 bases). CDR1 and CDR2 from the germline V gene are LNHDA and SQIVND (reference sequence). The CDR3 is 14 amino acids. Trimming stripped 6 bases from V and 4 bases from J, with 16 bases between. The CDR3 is CASSSGSYQYEQYF. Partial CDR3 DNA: TGTGCCAGTAGCTCGGGGAGCTATCAATACGAG.

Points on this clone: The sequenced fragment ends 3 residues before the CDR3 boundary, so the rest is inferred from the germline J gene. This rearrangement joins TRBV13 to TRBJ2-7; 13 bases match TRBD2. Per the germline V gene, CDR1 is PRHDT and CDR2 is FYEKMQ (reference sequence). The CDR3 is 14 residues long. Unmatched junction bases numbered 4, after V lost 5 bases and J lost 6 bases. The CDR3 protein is CASSTSGGAFEQYF. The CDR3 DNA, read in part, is TGTGCCAGCAGCACTAGCGGGGGGGCCTTCGAG.

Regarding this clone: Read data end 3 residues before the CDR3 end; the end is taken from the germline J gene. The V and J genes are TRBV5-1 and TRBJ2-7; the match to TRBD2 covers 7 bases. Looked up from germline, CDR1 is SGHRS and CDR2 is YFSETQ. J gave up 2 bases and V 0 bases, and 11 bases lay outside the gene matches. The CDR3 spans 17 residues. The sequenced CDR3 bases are TGCGCCAGCAGCTTGGCCAGCGGGATAACCGAACCCTACGAG. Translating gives CASSLASGITEPYE. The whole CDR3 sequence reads CASSLASGITEPYEQYF.

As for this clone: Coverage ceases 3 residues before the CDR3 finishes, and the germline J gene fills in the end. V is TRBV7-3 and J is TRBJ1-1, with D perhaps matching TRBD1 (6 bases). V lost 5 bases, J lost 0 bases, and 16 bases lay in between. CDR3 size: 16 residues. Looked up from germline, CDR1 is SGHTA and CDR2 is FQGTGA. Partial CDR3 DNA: TGTGCCAGCAGCCCTGGGGGCGGGTACATGAACACTGAA. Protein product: CASSPGGGYMNTE. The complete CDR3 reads CASSPGGGYMNTEAFF.